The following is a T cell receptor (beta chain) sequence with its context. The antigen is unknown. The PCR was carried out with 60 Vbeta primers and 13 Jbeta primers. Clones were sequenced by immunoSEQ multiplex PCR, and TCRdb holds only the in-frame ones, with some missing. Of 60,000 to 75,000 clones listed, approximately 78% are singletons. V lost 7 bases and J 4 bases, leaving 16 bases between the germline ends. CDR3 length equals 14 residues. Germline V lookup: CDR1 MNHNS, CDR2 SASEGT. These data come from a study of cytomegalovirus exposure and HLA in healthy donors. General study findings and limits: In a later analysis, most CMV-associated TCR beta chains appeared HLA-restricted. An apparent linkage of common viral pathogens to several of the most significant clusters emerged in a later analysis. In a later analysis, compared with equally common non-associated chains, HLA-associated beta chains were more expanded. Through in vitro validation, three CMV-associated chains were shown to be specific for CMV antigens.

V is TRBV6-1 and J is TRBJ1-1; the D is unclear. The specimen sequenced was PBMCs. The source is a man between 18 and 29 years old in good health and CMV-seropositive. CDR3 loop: CASTIGIRGTEAFF. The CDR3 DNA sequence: TGTGCCAGCACTATAGGCATTCGGGGCACTGAAGCTTTCTTT.